The entry that follows covers one T cell receptor (beta chain) sequence. Its cognate antigen is unknown. Some clones are missing from TCRdb's copy, which holds only in-frame ones; the method was immunoSEQ multiplex PCR. The sample has 25,000 to 35,000 clones; about four fifths are singletons. This specimen belongs to a study of T cells in narcolepsy. At the level of the study: Patients with NT1 or NT2 and healthy control donors were enrolled. Broader study findings: Autoreactive clonotypes reportedly recurred in blood of same and different patients, not controls.

This CDR3 is 14 amino acids long. Germline V CDR1 and CDR2: SGHNT, YYREEE (reference sequence). V lost 4 bases, J lost 3 bases, and 13 bases lay in between. The J gene is TRBJ2-5, the V gene TRBV5-4; D is uncertain. The source material was CD45RA- memory CD4+ T cells from PBMCs. This clonotype was sampled from a human donor with narcolepsy. The CDR3 DNA sequence: TGTGCCAGCAGCCCACAGCGTCGGGAAGAGACCCAGTACTTC. It codes for CASSPQRREETQYF.